This T cell receptor (beta chain) originates from a study of T cell repertoires in cytomegalovirus infection. The wider study: A matching HLA type, together with CMV infection, was signaled by public TCR beta signatures.

TCRdb reprocessed the reads with MiXCR, giving one entry per CDR3 protein. The repertoire has roughly 640,000 distinct CDR3 sequences, roughly 24% of them found once; the top ten carry 8%. Points from the study as a whole: In two of eight donors, the top clonotype was HLA-C-restricted CMV-specific. Summed frequency of public TCR beta families distinguished CMV carriers with the relevant HLA.

This clonotype was picked up a small number of times. Its antigen is unidentified. The CDR3 runs 14 residues. V lost 6 bases and J 1 base, leaving 12 bases between the germline ends. Germline-derived CDR1 and CDR2 are MNHEY and SMNVEV (reference sequence). The sample comprised CD8+ T cells from PBMCs. V is TRBV27 and J is TRBJ1-1; TRBD1 is a possible D gene (6 bases). This sequence originates from a human donor in good health (CMV status not recorded). Some clones in this sample may be carry-over from other donors' samples. Here the CDR3 reads CASSLLGQNTEAFF. DNA for the CDR3: TGTGCCAGCAGCCTGTTGGGACAGAACACTGAAGCTTTCTTT.